These T cell receptor beta chains were read from a single sample in a study of T cells in localized non-small cell lung cancer. Assay used: immunoSEQ multiplex PCR; TCRdb lists only in-frame clones, some missing. The sample consists of tens of thousands of clones, around three quarters of them appearing once. The sample consisted of PBMCs, taken before any cancer treatment. All receptors derive from a man aged 35 to 70 with stage II squamous cell lung carcinoma. The conserved cysteine and the conserved F or W are not part of the CDR3 here. Fields, in order: V gene, J gene, CDR3 length, clone size, CDR3 protein. Clone size is not always given. Where it is, it says once, few, many or a class for expanded clones.

TRBV19	TRBJ1-1	10	.	ASSMGNTEAF
TRBV7-2	TRBJ2-1	16	.	ASSFLGLAGPSYNEQF
TRBV28	TRBJ2-5	11	.	ASKRQLQETQY
TRBV11-2	TRBJ2-2	15	.	ASRTWGRQRGTGELF
TRBV28	TRBJ1-3	13	.	ASSIDRDSGNTIY
TRBV19	TRBJ1-1	15	.	ASSNPGIRAGDTEAF
TRBV18	TRBJ1-5	11	few	ASSPPGGPSQH
TRBV4-3	TRBJ1-1	14	.	ASSQELFGVDTEAF
TRBV6-1	TRBJ1-1	12	.	ASTLFGANTEAF
TRBV27	TRBJ1-2	13	.	ASSKGTGSAMGYT
TRBV7-6	TRBJ2-1	14	large	ASSSVGQALYNEQF
TRBV29-1	TRBJ1-3	9	.	STVSGNTIY
TRBV5-4	TRBJ1-4	9	.	ASSDNEKLF
TRBV28	TRBJ2-3	12	.	ASTLPRDRGTQY
TRBV5-4	TRBJ1-4	11	.	ASSLGQGEKLF
TRBV28	TRBJ1-1	13	.	ASRPLQGAGTEAF
TRBV2	TRBJ2-2	12	.	ASSVNKDTGELF
TRBV11-2	TRBJ1-2	11	.	ASSSTGSYGYT
TRBV6-1	TRBJ1-2	11	.	ASSTDTIYGYT
TRBV18	TRBJ2-2	14	.	ASSPSGVSNTGELF
TRBV30	TRBJ1-1	11	.	AWALPGDTEAF
TRBV4-2	TRBJ2-3	12	.	ASSVGGSSDTQY
TRBV7-2	TRBJ2-1	15	.	ASSSLLYAGAGNEQF
TRBV18	TRBJ2-7	12	.	ASSGTGVEGEQY
TRBV6-5	TRBJ1-2	13	.	ASSFDRGQSGGYT
TRBV6-5	TRBJ1-2	10	.	ASSSGVAGYT
TRBV4-3	TRBJ1-1	13	.	ASSQVIRANTEAF
TRBV7-9	TRBJ2-7	16	.	ASSPRGVAGGGAYEQY
TRBV5-1	TRBJ2-2	14	many	ASSLESGVNTGELF
TRBV2	TRBJ2-7	10	.	ASGGQGDEQY
TRBV12-5	TRBJ2-5	12	.	ASGPSSGAETQY
TRBV7-2	TRBJ2-5	14	.	ASSFELAGGRETQY
TRBV28	TRBJ1-2	12	.	ASTSPPSNYGYT
TRBV5-1	TRBJ2-2	11	.	ASSWIKAGELF
TRBV25-1	TRBJ2-2	9	few	ATRRAGELF
TRBV6-5	TRBJ2-5	13	.	ASSYTWTPGQTQY
TRBV13	TRBJ1-4	15	once	ASSLGRDRASGSKLF
TRBV7-3	TRBJ2-3	13	.	ASSAGQGAGDTQY
TRBV18	TRBJ1-2	11	.	ASSQGQGYGYT
TRBV6-1	TRBJ2-7	10	.	ASSAGTGEQY
TRBV18	TRBJ2-2	11	.	ASSLEGVGELF
TRBV28	TRBJ1-2	11	few	ASSLTGNYGYT
TRBV4-1	TRBJ2-1	11	.	ASSQSVGTRQF
TRBV5-4	TRBJ1-3	13	once	ASSFGTSSGNTIY
TRBV6-5	TRBJ2-2	13	.	ASSARTSGLGELF
TRBV7-9	TRBJ2-2	12	.	ASSSAGAGGELF
TRBV27	TRBJ1-4	11	.	ASSIDLFGKLF
TRBV7-2	TRBJ1-1	13	.	ASSLARGEYTEAF
TRBV29-1	TRBJ2-1	13	.	SVARTSGSYNEQF
TRBV10-2	TRBJ2-6	11	.	ASGGEGANVLT
TRBV11-2	TRBJ1-3	12	few	ASSSGNSGNTIY
TRBV19	TRBJ2-3	15	few	ASSQRGAWLGADTQY
TRBV30	TRBJ2-7	9	.	AWNRAYEQY
TRBV2	TRBJ2-1	12	.	ASNPGPSYNEQF
TRBV7-8	TRBJ2-3	14	.	ASSFSGTVQADTQY
TRBV19	TRBJ1-1	12	.	ASSIGWEGTEAF
TRBV6-6	TRBJ2-7	12	.	ASNPQGRYYEQY
TRBV5-1	TRBJ2-7	16	.	ASSLEHRGQGDSYEQY
TRBV7-6	TRBJ2-2	13	once	ASSGLQTNTGELF